This entry features one T cell receptor (beta chain) sequence. Enrollees, about 18 to 90 years old, lived in about two dozen US areas. Participants reported their clinical history, and cohort assignment relied on those reports. The length of the CDR3 is 12 residues. V lost 6 bases to trimming and J lost 6 bases, with 12 bases between them. Per the germline V gene, CDR1 is SGHVS and CDR2 is FQNEAQ. These data are taken from a study of blood T cell repertoires in COVID-19. Looking at the study overall: Whether acute or convalescent, the COVID-19 samples came from the United States, Italy and Spain.

Authors' methods: Amplified reference gene primers provided the basis for estimating nucleated cell counts. Produced via immunoSEQ multiplex PCR; TCRdb's table is partial and in-frame only. The V and J calls and the clone size are those of that table, but D and trimming were determined from the DNA. The repertoire holds 350,000 to 450,000 clones, with 80% to 85% as singletons. Sequenced: PBMCs or T cells enriched from blood (not recorded which). The receptor's source is a woman in her fifties or sixties who had recovered from COVID-19. The rearrangement uses TRBV7-8 and TRBJ2-7; a weak D match, TRBD2 (6 bases). CDR3 sequence reads: CASRGLTVEQYF. The CDR3 DNA reads as TGTGCCAGCAGGGGACTTACCGTCGAGCAGTACTTC.